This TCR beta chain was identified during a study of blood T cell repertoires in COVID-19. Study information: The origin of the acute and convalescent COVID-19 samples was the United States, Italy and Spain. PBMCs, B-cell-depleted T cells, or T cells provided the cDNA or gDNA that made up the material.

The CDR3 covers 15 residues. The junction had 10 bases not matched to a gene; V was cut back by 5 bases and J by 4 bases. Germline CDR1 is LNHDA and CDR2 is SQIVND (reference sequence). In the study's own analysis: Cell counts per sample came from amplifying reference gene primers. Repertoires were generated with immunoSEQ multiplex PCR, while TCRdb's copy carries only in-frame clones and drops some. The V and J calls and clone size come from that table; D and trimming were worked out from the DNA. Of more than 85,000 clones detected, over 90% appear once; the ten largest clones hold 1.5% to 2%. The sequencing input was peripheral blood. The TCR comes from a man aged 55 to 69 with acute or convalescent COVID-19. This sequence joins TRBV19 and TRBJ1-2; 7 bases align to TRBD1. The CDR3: CASSPPPGQLYGYTF. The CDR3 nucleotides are TGTGCCAGTAGTCCACCGCCGGGACAGCTCTATGGCTACACCTTC.